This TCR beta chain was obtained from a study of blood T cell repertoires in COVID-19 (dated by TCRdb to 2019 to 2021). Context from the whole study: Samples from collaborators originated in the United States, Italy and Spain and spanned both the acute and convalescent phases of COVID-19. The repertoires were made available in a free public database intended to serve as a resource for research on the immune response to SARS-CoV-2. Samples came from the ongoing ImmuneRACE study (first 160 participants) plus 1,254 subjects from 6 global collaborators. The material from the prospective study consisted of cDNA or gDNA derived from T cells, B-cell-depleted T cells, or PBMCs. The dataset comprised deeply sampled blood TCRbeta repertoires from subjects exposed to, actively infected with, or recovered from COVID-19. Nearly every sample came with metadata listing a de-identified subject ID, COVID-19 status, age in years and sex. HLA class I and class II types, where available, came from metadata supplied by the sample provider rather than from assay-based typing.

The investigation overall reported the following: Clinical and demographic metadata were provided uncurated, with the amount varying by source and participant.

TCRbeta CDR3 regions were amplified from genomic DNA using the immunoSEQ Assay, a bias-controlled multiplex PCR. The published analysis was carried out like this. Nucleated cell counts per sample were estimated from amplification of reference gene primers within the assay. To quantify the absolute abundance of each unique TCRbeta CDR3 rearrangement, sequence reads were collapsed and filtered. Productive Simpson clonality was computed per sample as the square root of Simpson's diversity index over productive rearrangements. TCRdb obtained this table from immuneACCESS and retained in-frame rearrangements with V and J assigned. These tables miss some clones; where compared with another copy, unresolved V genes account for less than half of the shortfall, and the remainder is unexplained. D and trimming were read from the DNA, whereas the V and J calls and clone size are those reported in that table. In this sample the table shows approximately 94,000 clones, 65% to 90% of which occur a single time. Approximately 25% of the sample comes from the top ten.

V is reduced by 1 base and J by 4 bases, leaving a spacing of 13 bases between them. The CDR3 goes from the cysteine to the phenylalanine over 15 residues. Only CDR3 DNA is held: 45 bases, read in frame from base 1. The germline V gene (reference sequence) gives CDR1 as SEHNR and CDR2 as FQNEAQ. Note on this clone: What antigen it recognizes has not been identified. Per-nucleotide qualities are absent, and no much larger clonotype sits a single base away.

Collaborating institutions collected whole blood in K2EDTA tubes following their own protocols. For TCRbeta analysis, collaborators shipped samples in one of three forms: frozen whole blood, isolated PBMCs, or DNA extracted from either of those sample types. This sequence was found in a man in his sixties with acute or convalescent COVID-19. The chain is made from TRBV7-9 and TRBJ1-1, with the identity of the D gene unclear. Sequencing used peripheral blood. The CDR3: CASSLEQAGGTEAFF. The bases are TGTGCCAGCAGCTTAGAGCAGGCCGGTGGCACTGAAGCTTTCTTT. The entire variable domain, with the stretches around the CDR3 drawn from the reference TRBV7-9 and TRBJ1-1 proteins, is DTGVSQNPRHKITKRGQNVTFRCDPISEHNRLYWYRQTLGQGPEFLTYFQNEAQLEKSRLLSDRFSAERPKGSFSTLEIQRTEQGDSAMYLCASSLEQAGGTEAFFGQGTRLTVV.